What follows describes a single T cell receptor beta chain. No antigen is known for it. This sample is part of a study of blood T cells in healthy people across ages. Study as a whole: Researchers report that template switching captured about one barcoded beta molecule per two T cells.

The study's findings and limits: Naive T cell percentage showed a strong correlation with the diversity of TCR beta. Changes seen in expanded clonotypes were possibly confounded by donor CMV status left unknown.

A second roughly 6 to 11 cycle PCR used barcoded and J-beta primers. MiXCR was run by TCRdb on the 5' RACE reads, yielding one entry per CDR3 protein. The sample contains around 650,000 distinct CDR3 sequences, about 32% of which appear only once. Each sample used at least 7 million PBMCs. In germline, CDR1 is SGHVS, CDR2 FNYEAQ. CDR3 length equals 15 residues. The J segment lost 5 bases and the V segment lost 4 bases, leaving 5 bases of the junction unmatched. The chain links TRBV7-6 to TRBJ2-7; 13 positions match TRBD2. Sequencing was done on a sample of blood. This receptor was taken from a woman aged 80 or over in good health. The CDR3 spells CASSSGTSGIDEQYF. The CDR3 DNA is TGTGCCAGCAGCTCAGGGACTAGCGGGATAGACGAGCAGTACTTC.